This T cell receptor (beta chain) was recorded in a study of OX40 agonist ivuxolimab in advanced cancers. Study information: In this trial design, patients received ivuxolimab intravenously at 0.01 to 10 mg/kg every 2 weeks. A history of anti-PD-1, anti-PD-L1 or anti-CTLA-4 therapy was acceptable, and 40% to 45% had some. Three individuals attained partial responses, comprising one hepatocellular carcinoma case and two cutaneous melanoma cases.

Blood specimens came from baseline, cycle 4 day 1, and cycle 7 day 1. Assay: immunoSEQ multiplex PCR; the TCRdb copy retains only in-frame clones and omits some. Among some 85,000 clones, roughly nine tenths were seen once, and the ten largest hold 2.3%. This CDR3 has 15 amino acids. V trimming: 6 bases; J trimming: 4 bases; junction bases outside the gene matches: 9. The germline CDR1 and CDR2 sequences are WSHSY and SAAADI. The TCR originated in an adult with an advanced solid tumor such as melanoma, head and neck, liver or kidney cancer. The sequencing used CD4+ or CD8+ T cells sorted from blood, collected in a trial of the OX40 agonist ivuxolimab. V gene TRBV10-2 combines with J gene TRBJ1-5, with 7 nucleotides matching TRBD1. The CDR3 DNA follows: TGCGCCAGCAGGGACCCGGGACAGACTAATCAGCCCCAGCATTTT. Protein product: CASRDPGQTNQPQHF.